This TCR beta chain was recovered during a study of CD8+CD57+ T cells in acquired aplastic anemia. Across the whole study: DNA per sorted CD4+ or CD8+ sample ranged roughly 0.19 to 30 ug, averaging roughly 3.2 ug.

Profiling of TCR beta VDJ combinations and CDR3 sequences used genomic DNA as template. TCRdb re-derived calls from the reads in MiXCR, one entry per CDR3 protein. The profile shows roughly 170,000 distinct CDR3 sequences, around 50% of them singletons. Germline CDR1 is SNHLY and CDR2 is FYNNEI. The CDR3 covers 16 residues. Trimming removed 6 bases from V and 2 bases from J; junction bases left unmatched: 4. All sequencing subjects had displayed CD8+CD57+ cell expansion on flow cytometry. The study sampled blood from patients who had received no therapy. Sequenced sample: sorted CD4+, CD8+, or CD8+CD57+ T cells (not recorded which) from PBMCs. The TCR originated in a human donor with aplastic anemia. The chain is built from TRBV2 and TRBJ2-5; 15 bases line up with TRBD2. The CDR3 protein is CASSMGLAGGQETQYF. CDR3 nucleotides: TGTGCCAGCAGCATGGGACTAGCGGGAGGTCAAGAGACCCAGTACTTC. The full variable domain, rest sourced from reference TRBV2 and TRBJ2-5, is EPEVTQTPSHQVTQMGQEVILRCVPISNHLYFYWYRQILGQKVEFLVSFYNNEISEKSEIFDDQFSVERPDGSNFTLKIRSTKLEDSAMYFCASSMGLAGGQETQYFGPGTRLLVL.